The 13 T cell receptor beta chains in this list originate from one sample, sequenced in a study of T-cell memory formation after mild COVID-19. TCRdb reprocessed the 5' RACE reads with MiXCR, giving one entry per CDR3 protein. Altogether 150,000 or so distinct CDR3 sequences are present, 20% to 25% being singletons, with the ten largest covering around 22%. Sequenced input: PBMCs or a T cell subset sorted from them (not recorded which). The receptors were sampled from an adult woman who had mild COVID-19 (a few samples of this study predate the infection). Cell type and time point are not known.

Only a few counts were recorded for this clonotype. The rearrangement uses TRBV7-3 and TRBJ2-1; 7 positions agree with TRBD1. The CDR3 is made up of 15 amino acids. Germline CDR1 SGHTA, CDR2 FQGTGA. Trimming removed 9 bases from V and 0 bases from J; junction bases left unmatched: 8. The CDR3 reads CASSVGDSSYNEQFF. The CDR3 nucleotides are TGTGCCAGTTCCGTCGGGGACAGCTCCTACAATGAGCAGTTCTTC.

V and J are TRBV20-1 and TRBJ2-7; 14 bases line up with TRBD2. The CDR3 totals 17 residues. Losses at the gene ends were 5 bases for V and 6 bases for J; bases not matched to a gene: 15. Per the germline V gene, CDR1 is DFQATT and CDR2 is SNEGSKA (reference sequence). The chain's CDR3 is CSAGGTSGSSVLTEQYF. DNA of the CDR3: TGCAGTGCTGGTGGGACTAGCGGGAGCTCCGTTTTAACCGAGCAGTACTTC.

The table lists this clonotype with a count of one. The V gene is TRBV6-6, the J gene TRBJ2-6; 7 nucleotides align to TRBD1. Germline V CDR1 and CDR2: MNHNY, SVGAGI (reference sequence). The CDR3 has 18 residues. V gave up 4 bases and J gave up 2 bases; unmatched junction bases: 11. The CDR3 sequence is CASSSDRDRRPGANVLTF. The CDR3 DNA follows: TGTGCCAGCAGTTCAGACAGGGATCGTCGTCCTGGGGCCAACGTCCTGACTTTC.

This rearrangement joins TRBV19 to TRBJ2-2, with a tentative D call TRBD1 (5 bases). The CDR3 length is 14 residues. Germline CDR1 LNHDA, CDR2 SQIVND (reference sequence). V gave up 2 bases and J gave up 5 bases, with 9 bases separating them. The CDR3, as DNA: TGTGCCAGTAGTATACGGCAGGGTACCGGGGAGCTGTTTTTT. Translating gives CASSIRQGTGELFF.

As DNA, the CDR3 is TGTGCCATCGCTGAGACAGGGGCGCAAGATGAGCAGTTCTTC. Translated, it gives CAIAETGAQDEQFF. The V call is TRBV10-3, the J call TRBJ2-1; TRBD1 matches at 8 bases. With 8 bases clipped from V and 8 bases from J, the junction kept 11 bases outside the gene matches. Germline loops: CDR1 ENHRY, CDR2 SYGVKD. This CDR3 comprises 14 residues.

The genes are TRBV7-8 and TRBJ2-1, with D perhaps matching TRBD2 (6 bases). The germline V and J ends were trimmed by 5 bases and 5 bases, with 13 bases remaining between them. Germline V gene sequence: CDR1 SGHVS, CDR2 FQNEAQ. The length of the CDR3 is 14 residues. The CDR3 loop reads CASSEAGRHNEQFF. In DNA form, the CDR3 reads TGTGCCAGCAGCGAGGCCGGGAGACACAATGAGCAGTTCTTC.

This clonotype has a single count. The chain links TRBV6-2 or TRBV6-3 to TRBJ1-1; D is unresolved. The CDR3 extends over 11 amino acids. V shed 3 bases and J shed 7 bases, with 6 bases lying between them. Per germline, CDR1 MNHEY and CDR2 SVGEGT. The DNA for the CDR3 is TGTGCCAGCAGTTATCCCGATGAAGCTTTCTTT. Its translation is CASSYPDEAFF.

The chain joins TRBV12-3 or TRBV12-4 to TRBJ2-5; D gene ambiguous. Trimming took 6 bases from V and 7 from J, leaving 9 bases between them. This CDR3 is built from 11 residues. The CDR3 region is CASSQPRTQYF. CDR3 DNA: TGTGCCAGCAGCCAACCAAGGACCCAGTACTTC.

The gene calls are TRBV11-2 and TRBJ1-1; D might be TRBD1 (5 bases). V was cut by 6 bases and J by 0 bases, with 17 bases left in between. This CDR3 is built from 16 residues. From germline, CDR1 is SGHAT and CDR2 FQNNGV. CDR3 region: CASSRFTGTMNTEAFF. CDR3 coding DNA: TGTGCCAGCAGTCGGTTCACCGGGACCATGAACACTGAAGCTTTCTTT.

This clonotype was observed a handful of times. The chain recombines TRBV12-3 or TRBV12-4 with TRBJ2-1; D tentatively fits TRBD1 or TRBD2 (5 bases each). Deletions cut 1 base from V and 6 bases from J, with 10 bases between. The CDR3 totals 14 residues. For the CDR3, the DNA is TGTGCCAGCAGTTTAGTAGGGGAGCTCAATGAGCAGTTCTTC. Translating it yields CASSLVGELNEQFF.

This clonotype was detected only a few times. The rearrangement uses TRBV7-6 and TRBJ2-5; the match to TRBD2 covers 7 bases. V trimming: 5 bases; J trimming: 2 bases; junction bases outside the gene matches: 5. Germline V gene lookup returns CDR1 SGHVS and CDR2 FNYEAQ. The CDR3 totals 14 residues. CDR3 DNA: TGTGCCAGCAGCACAGCGGGATCTCAAGAGACCCAGTACTTC. It specifies CASSTAGSQETQYF.

This clonotype has only a few counts. The rearrangement joins TRBV5-1 to TRBJ2-3; the match to TRBD2 covers 9 bases. J was trimmed by 4 bases and V by 4 bases; bases with no gene match: 7. The CDR3 loop spans 15 amino acids. Germline CDR1 reads SGHRS; CDR2 reads YFSETQ. The CDR3 nucleotides are TGCGCCAGCAGCCCGGAGGAGCGGGAGGCAGATACGCAGTATTTT. This codes for CASSPEEREADTQYF.

This clonotype was seen more than once but under ten times. The genes are TRBV12-3 or TRBV12-4 and TRBJ2-7; 7 positions agree with TRBD1. Unmatched junction bases numbered 4, after V lost 8 bases and J lost 3 bases. This CDR3 contains 12 residues. CDR3 residues: CASRDSYYEQYF. As DNA, the CDR3 is TGTGCCAGCCGGGACAGCTACTACGAGCAGTACTTC.